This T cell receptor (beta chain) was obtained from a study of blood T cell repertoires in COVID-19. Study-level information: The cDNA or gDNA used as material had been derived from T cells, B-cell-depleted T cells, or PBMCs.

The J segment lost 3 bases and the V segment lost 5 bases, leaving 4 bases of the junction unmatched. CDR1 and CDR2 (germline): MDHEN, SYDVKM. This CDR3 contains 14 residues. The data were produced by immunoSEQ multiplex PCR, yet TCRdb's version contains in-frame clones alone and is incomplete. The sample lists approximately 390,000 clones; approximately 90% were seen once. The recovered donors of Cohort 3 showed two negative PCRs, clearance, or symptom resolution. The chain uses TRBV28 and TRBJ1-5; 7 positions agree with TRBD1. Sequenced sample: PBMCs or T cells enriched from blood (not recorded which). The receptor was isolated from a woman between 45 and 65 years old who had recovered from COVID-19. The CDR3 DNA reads TGTGCCAGCAGTACTGGACAGGACAATCAGCCCCAGCATTTT. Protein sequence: CASSTGQDNQPQHF.